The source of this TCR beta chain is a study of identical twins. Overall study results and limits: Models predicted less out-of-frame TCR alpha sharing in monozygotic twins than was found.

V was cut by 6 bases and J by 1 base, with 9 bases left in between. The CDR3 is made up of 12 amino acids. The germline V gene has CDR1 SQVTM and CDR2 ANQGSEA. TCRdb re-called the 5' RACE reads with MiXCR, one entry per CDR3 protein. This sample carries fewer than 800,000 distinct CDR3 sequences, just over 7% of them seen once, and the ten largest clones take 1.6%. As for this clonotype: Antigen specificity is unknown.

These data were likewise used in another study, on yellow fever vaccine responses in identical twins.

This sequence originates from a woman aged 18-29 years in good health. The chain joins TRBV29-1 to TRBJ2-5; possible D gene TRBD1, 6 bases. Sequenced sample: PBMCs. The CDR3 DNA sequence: TGCAGCGTCGACAGGATCCAAGAGACCCAGTACTTC. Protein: CSVDRIQETQYF.